This T cell receptor beta chain derives from a study of blood T cell repertoires in COVID-19. Study as a whole: Sources were T cells, B-cell-depleted T cells, or PBMCs; the material itself was cDNA or gDNA.

There are 13 residues in the CDR3. The germline gives CDR1 MNHEY, CDR2 SVGAGI. V shed 7 bases and J 11 bases; nucleotides not matched to a gene: 10. The method was immunoSEQ multiplex PCR; TCRdb's version includes in-frame clones alone and lacks a portion of them. The sample consists of 160,000 or so clones, roughly 90% of them appearing once. Material: peripheral blood. The gene calls are TRBV6-5 and TRBJ1-5; the match to TRBD1 covers 8 bases. The sequence was collected from a man between 60 and 75 years old with acute or convalescent COVID-19. The CDR3 region has the DNA TGTGCCAGCATCCTGGACAGGGCTTCAGCCCAGCATTTT. The encoded protein is CASILDRASAQHF.